Listed here are 27 T cell receptor beta chains from one sample, sequenced in a study of persistence of HIV-infected CD4 T cells. Stimulation used approximately 10 ug/mL lysate from CMV-infected fibroblasts. Sorting of responding CD4+ T cells relied on upregulated CD40 ligand together with CD69. The antigens these receptors bind are not known. This was the immunoSEQ version 4 assay in survey mode. This table comes from immunoSEQ multiplex PCR, and its TCRdb copy is limited to in-frame clones, with some not included. The table records 10,000 to 15,000 clones, 65% to 75% of them present only once. This specimen was CD4+ T cells sorted from PBMCs after approximately 20-hour stimulation, taken from a patient who received antiretroviral therapy. The receptors were gathered from an adult man with HIV who was CMV-seropositive.

Judged by abundance, this clone is medium-sized. This chain joins TRBV19 and TRBJ1-6; 9 nucleotides line up with TRBD1. The CDR3 is 13 residues long. Germline lookup yields CDR1 LNHDA and CDR2 SQIVND (reference sequence). Losses at the gene ends were 9 bases for V and 7 bases for J; bases not matched to a gene: 4. The CDR3: CASVDRGNSPLHF. CDR3 bases: TGTGCCAGCGTGGACAGGGGCAATTCACCCCTCCACTTT.

The gene calls are TRBV5-4 and TRBJ2-1; 8 positions agree with TRBD1. This CDR3 contains 15 residues. Germline CDR1 is SGHNT and CDR2 is YYREEE (reference sequence). Trimming removed 4 bases from V and 3 bases from J; junction bases left unmatched: 6. CDR3 coding DNA: TGTGCCAGCAGCAAGGGACAGGTGGACTACAATGAGCAGTTCTTC. It yields the protein CASSKGQVDYNEQFF.

This chain uses TRBV7-9 with TRBJ1-2; 7 bases match TRBD1. The CDR3 has 12 amino acids. Germline V gene data show CDR1 as SEHNR and CDR2 as FQNEAQ (reference sequence). V shed 5 bases, J shed 8 bases, and the junction held 5 bases outside the gene matches. The CDR3 sequence is CASSPQGGGYTF. The CDR3 nucleotides read TGTGCCAGCAGCCCCCAGGGGGGCGGCTACACCTTC.

Judged by abundance, this clone is large. CDR3 region: CASSSPVGNEQYF. The CDR3 region has the DNA TGTGCCAGCAGCTCTCCCGTGGGAAACGAGCAGTACTTC. The rearrangement joins TRBV5-5 to TRBJ2-7; D is undetermined. This CDR3 is 13 amino acids long. V was shortened by 3 bases and J by 5 bases, with 12 bases between the two germline ends. Germline V lookup: CDR1 SGHKS, CDR2 YYEKEE (reference sequence).

J is TRBJ1-5 and V is TRBV6-2 or TRBV6-3, with a tentative D call TRBD1 (5 bases). V was pared by 5 bases and J by 2 bases, with 19 bases between. Looked up from germline, CDR1 is MNHEY and CDR2 is SVGEGT. The CDR3 loop spans 17 amino acids. Here the CDR3 DNA reads TGTGCCAGCAGTCCCCGTCGTTCGGGGGTAGGCAATCAGCCCCAGCATTTT. Translating it yields CASSPRRSGVGNQPQHF.

The CDR3 bases are TGTGCCAGCAGTTTAATCTGGGATCAAGAGACCCAGTACTTC. Its translation: CASSLIWDQETQYF. This chain uses TRBV28 with TRBJ2-5; D is unclear. V shed 2 bases and J shed 2 bases, with 9 bases lying between them. Per germline, CDR1 MDHEN and CDR2 SYDVKM. The CDR3 contains 14 residues.

The chain has TRBV16 and TRBJ1-5; tentative D call: TRBD1 (5 bases). This CDR3 region has 15 residues. The V and J ends lost 5 bases and 2 bases respectively, with 13 bases between them. Per the germline V gene, CDR1 is KGHSY and CDR2 is FQNENV. The CDR3 bases are TGTGCCAGCAGCAGAGATGGGGACGGCAATCAGCCCCAGCATTTT. Protein: CASSRDGDGNQPQHF.

The chain carries TRBV5-1 and TRBJ2-7, with D possibly called TRBD1 or TRBD2 (5 bases each). Trimming shortened V by 4 bases and J by 7 bases, and 15 bases separated the two germline ends. Germline assignment: CDR1 SGHRS and CDR2 YFSETQ. The CDR3 totals 13 residues. The CDR3 here is CASSQGTAMEQYF. The CDR3 DNA sequence: TGCGCCAGCAGCCAAGGGACGGCTATGGAGCAGTACTTC.

The DNA of the CDR3 is TGCGCCAGCAGCGTTTGGGGGGCGAGAAACACCATATATTTT. As protein: CASSVWGARNTIYF. The J gene is TRBJ1-3, the V gene TRBV5-1; TRBD1 is a possible D gene (6 bases). Germline loops: CDR1 SGHRS, CDR2 YFSETQ. CDR3 size: 14 residues. V lost 4 bases and J 5 bases, leaving 13 bases between the germline ends. Full variable domain (outside the CDR3, taken from reference TRBV5-1 and TRBJ1-3): KAGVTQTPRYLIKTRGQQVTLSCSPISGHRSVSWYQQTPGQGLQFLFEYFSETQRNKGNFPGRFSGRQFSNSRSEMNVSTLELGDSALYLCASSVWGARNTIYFGEGSWLTVV.

The table lists this clone with a count of one. The chain couples TRBV29-1 to TRBJ2-3; TRBD2 matches 9 bases. V lost 3 bases and J lost 1; bases outside the gene matches: 2. CDR3 length equals 14 residues. From germline, CDR1 is SQVTM and CDR2 ANQGSEA. CDR3 DNA: TGCAGCGTTGAGATAGCGGGGGGCACAGATACGCAGTATTTT. Its protein is CSVEIAGGTDTQYF.

V gene TRBV5-6 combines with J gene TRBJ2-7; no clear D gene. Germline CDR1 reads SGHDT; CDR2 reads YYEEEE. V was pared by 2 bases and J by 0 bases, with 12 bases between. The length of the CDR3 is 15 residues. The CDR3 sequence is CASSLRLFFSYEQYF. The CDR3 bases are TGTGCCAGCAGCTTAAGACTGTTCTTCTCCTACGAGCAGTACTTC. Using reference TRBV5-6 and TRBJ2-7 for the parts outside the CDR3, the full variable domain is DAGVTQSPTHLIKTRGQQVTLRCSPKSGHDTVSWYQQALGQGPQFIFQYYEEEERQRGNFPDRFSGHQFPNYSSELNVNALLLGDSALYLCASSLRLFFSYEQYFGPGTRLTVT.

This chain connects TRBV6-5 to TRBJ1-4; D call uncertain. CDR1 is MNHEY, CDR2 SVGAGI, per germline. CDR3 length: 13 residues. V gave up 6 bases and J gave up 0 bases, with 5 bases separating them. CDR3 in DNA: TGTGCCAGCAGGGTATCAACTAATGAAAAACTGTTTTTT. Protein product: CASRVSTNEKLFF.

This chain joins TRBV6-1 and TRBJ2-1; 9 bases line up with TRBD2. In germline, CDR1 is MNHNS, CDR2 SASEGT. This CDR3 has 16 amino acids. V was clipped by 1 base and J by 4 bases; unmatched bases: 5. Written as DNA, the CDR3 is TGTGCCAGCAGTGAAGGCCCTAGCGGGGAATACAATGAGCAGTTCTTC. This translates into CASSEGPSGEYNEQFF.

CDR3 loop: CASSEGRDLYGYTF. The CDR3 coding sequence is TGCGCCAGCAGTGAGGGAAGGGATCTCTATGGCTACACCTTC. J is TRBJ1-2 and V is TRBV10-2; D is unresolved. V lost 2 bases and J lost 4, with 11 bases in between. Germline CDR1 is WSHSY and CDR2 is SAAADI. The CDR3 length is 14 residues.

The CDR3: CASSGTGVSSGANVLTF. Written as DNA, the CDR3 is TGCGCCAGCAGCGGGACAGGGGTTAGCTCTGGGGCCAACGTCCTGACTTTC. The genes are TRBV5-1 and TRBJ2-6; 10 bases align to TRBD1. CDR3 size: 17 residues. CDR1 is SGHRS and CDR2 is YFSETQ in the germline V gene. Losses at the gene ends were 4 bases for V and 0 bases for J; bases not matched to a gene: 4.

There are a few counts of this clone. The V gene is TRBV6-6, the J gene TRBJ1-1; 12 nucleotides align to TRBD1. The CDR3 is made up of 15 amino acids. Trimming removed 5 bases from V and 3 bases from J; junction bases left unmatched: 4. Germline-derived CDR1 and CDR2 are MNHNY and SVGAGI (reference sequence). The CDR3 nucleotides read TGTGCCAGCAGTCCGGGACAGGGGGCACACACTGAAGCTTTCTTT. Its protein is CASSPGQGAHTEAFF.

This clone was recorded a few times. This chain uses TRBV25-1 with TRBJ2-5, with TRBD1 as a possible D gene (5 bases). Per the germline V gene, CDR1 is MGHDK and CDR2 is SYGVNS. The CDR3 loop spans 16 amino acids. V lost 7 bases, J lost 4 bases, and 22 bases lay in between. The CDR3 sequence is CASTPGGWGALETQYF. DNA for the CDR3: TGTGCCAGCACCCCAGGTGGTTGGGGCGCGTTAGAGACCCAGTACTTC.

The genes are TRBV5-1 and TRBJ1-2; D may be TRBD1 (5 bases). Trimming stripped 0 bases from V and 4 bases from J, with 16 bases between. CDR3 length equals 16 residues. Germline V CDR1 and CDR2: SGHRS, YFSETQ. The CDR3, as DNA: TGCGCCAGCAGCTTGGTGGGCGGGGGAGCCCTCTATGGCTACACCTTC. The encoded protein is CASSLVGGGALYGYTF.

This clone was recorded a few times. V is TRBV28 and J is TRBJ1-2; D is undetermined. CDR3 size: 14 residues. In germline, CDR1 is MDHEN, CDR2 SYDVKM. Trimming removed 6 bases at V and 8 bases at J, with 19 bases between. The CDR3 sequence: CASSLGPRVPGYTF. In DNA, the CDR3 is TGTGCCAGCAGCTTAGGCCCTAGAGTCCCCGGCTACACCTTC.

The V gene is TRBV5-3, the J gene TRBJ2-2; D unclear. Being an ORF, TRBV5-3 has a function that is uncertain. Trimming stripped 0 bases from V and 2 bases from J, with 11 bases between. The CDR3 spans 16 residues. CDR3: CARSLASSFNTGELFF. The DNA of the CDR3 is TGTGCCAGAAGCTTGGCATCTTCATTCAACACCGGGGAGCTGTTTTTT.

The V gene is TRBV10-3, the J gene TRBJ1-1; the D is unclear. Between the trimmed V and J ends, which lost 7 bases and 1 base, there was a span of 19 bases. Germline assignment: CDR1 ENHRY and CDR2 SYGVKD. This CDR3 has 16 amino acids. DNA for the CDR3: TGTGCCATCAAATCGGACCTCAGGTTTAAGAACACTGAAGCTTTCTTT. Amino acids: CAIKSDLRFKNTEAFF.

This chain uses TRBV9 with TRBJ1-1, with D tentatively TRBD1 (6 bases). Looked up from germline, CDR1 is SGDLS and CDR2 is YYNGEE. The V and J ends lost 0 bases and 1 base respectively, with 25 bases between them. The CDR3 length is 20 residues. CDR3 sequence reads: CASSVVVVGGRRQSNTEAFF. CDR3 sequence (DNA): TGTGCCAGCAGCGTAGTTGTGGTCGGGGGGCGGAGACAATCGAACACTGAAGCTTTCTTT.

The chain uses TRBV5-1 and TRBJ2-7; TRBD1 matches 9 bases. V trimming: 0 bases; J trimming: 6 bases; junction bases outside the gene matches: 4. From germline, CDR1 is SGHRS and CDR2 YFSETQ. The CDR3 length is 14 residues. The CDR3 sequence is CASSLAGTGLEQYF. The CDR3 DNA reads as TGCGCCAGCAGCTTGGCCGGGACAGGGCTCGAGCAGTACTTC.

CDR3 nucleotide sequence: TGTGCCAGCAGTGAAGCGCTTCCGAGAGATACGCAGTATTTT. It codes for CASSEALPRDTQYF. V gene TRBV2 combines with J gene TRBJ2-3; D is undetermined. The germline CDR1 and CDR2 sequences are SNHLY and FYNNEI. CDR3 length: 14 residues. The ends were cut back, 0 bases at V and 5 bases at J, with 9 bases in the middle. Drawing the rest from reference TRBV2 and TRBJ2-3, the complete variable domain is EPEVTQTPSHQVTQMGQEVILRCVPISNHLYFYWYRQILGQKVEFLVSFYNNEISEKSEIFDDQFSVERPDGSNFTLKIRSTKLEDSAMYFCASSEALPRDTQYFGPGTRLTVL.

This clone has only a few counts. The DNA for the CDR3 is TGTGCCAGCAGCCCGACGAGCTTTAACCAAGAGACCCAGTACTTC. Translated: CASSPTSFNQETQYF. The chain has TRBV11-3 and TRBJ2-5; D remains unclear. The CDR3 is made up of 15 amino acids. V dropped 5 bases and J dropped 0 bases, with 13 bases sitting between them. Germline V gene data show CDR1 as SGHNT and CDR2 as YENEEA.

This clone was seen more than once but under ten times. The V and J genes are TRBV10-2 and TRBJ2-1; possible D gene TRBD2, 5 bases. The CDR3 is 16 residues long. V was clipped by 7 bases and J by 8 bases, with 24 bases between them. Germline assignment: CDR1 WSHSY and CDR2 SAAADI. Written as DNA, the CDR3 is TGCGCCAGCATGTATCGGCCGGAGCCGGGAAGCGATGAGCAGTTCTTC. Amino acids: CASMYRPEPGSDEQFF.

The V and J genes are TRBV5-1 and TRBJ2-3; D unresolved. Germline values: CDR1 SGHRS, CDR2 YFSETQ. With 0 bases removed from V and 1 base from J, the gap between germline ends came to 21 bases. The CDR3 extends over 19 amino acids. CDR3: CASSLAGYRPTAGTDTQYF. The DNA for the CDR3 is TGCGCCAGCAGCTTGGCCGGGTACAGACCGACGGCTGGCACAGATACGCAGTATTTT.